Following are 21 T cell receptor beta chains from one sample sequenced in a study of blood T cell repertoires in COVID-19. Repertoires were generated with immunoSEQ multiplex PCR, while TCRdb's copy carries only in-frame clones and drops some. There are about 45,000 clones in the sample; over 75% occur only once, and about a third lies in the top ten. The sample consisted of peripheral blood. The receptors derive from a woman of 80 years or more with acute or convalescent COVID-19.

The V and J genes are TRBV28 and TRBJ1-2; 8 bases agree with TRBD1. The CDR3 contains 15 residues. The J segment lost 8 bases and the V segment lost 7 bases, leaving 15 bases of the junction unmatched. Germline V gene sequence: CDR1 MDHEN, CDR2 SYDVKM. The CDR3 protein is CASIKEGRGRGGYTF. The DNA for the CDR3 is TGTGCCAGCATAAAAGAGGGCAGGGGGCGTGGGGGCTACACCTTC.

V usage is TRBV19 and J usage is TRBJ2-3; 8 bases align to TRBD1. CDR1 is LNHDA, CDR2 SQIVND, per germline (reference sequence). J gave up 6 bases and V 4 bases, and 15 bases lay outside the gene matches. The CDR3 extends over 17 amino acids. As DNA, the CDR3 is TGTGCCAGTAGTACGCGGACCGCGGACAGGGTAGGCGATACGCAGTATTTT. Translation: CASSTRTADRVGDTQYF.

The V call is TRBV28, the J call TRBJ2-3, with 13 bases that match TRBD2. Trimming cost V 6 bases and J 5 bases; bases outside gene matches: 8. This CDR3 spans 16 amino acids. Germline V gene lookup returns CDR1 MDHEN and CDR2 SYDVKM. For the CDR3, the DNA is TGTGCCAGCAGCCCTACTAGCGGGAGGGATGGAGATACGCAGTATTTT. This encodes CASSPTSGRDGDTQYF.

V is TRBV28 and J is TRBJ1-4; 7 nucleotides agree with TRBD1. The ends lost 5 bases at V and 5 bases at J; junction bases unmatched: 11. Germline V gives CDR1 MDHEN, CDR2 SYDVKM. CDR3 length equals 16 residues. The CDR3 nucleotides are TGTGCCAGCAGTGGGTCACCGGGACAGCAAAATGAAAAACTGTTTTTT. Translating gives CASSGSPGQQNEKLFF.

A few counts support this clone. V gene TRBV30 combines with J gene TRBJ1-3; D gene uncertain. The CDR3 runs 12 residues. The V gene's germline CDR1 is GTSNPN and CDR2 SVGIG (reference sequence). The ends were cut back, 3 bases at V and 2 bases at J, with 5 bases in the middle. CDR3 protein: CAWSLTGNTIYF. For the CDR3, the DNA is TGTGCCTGGAGCCTTACTGGAAACACCATATATTTT.

This chain links TRBV19 with TRBJ2-1, with 7 bases identical to TRBD1. The CDR3 has 15 residues. After removal of 10 bases from V and 4 bases from J, the junction contained 13 bases not matched to a gene. Germline CDR1 is LNHDA and CDR2 is SQIVND (reference sequence). CDR3 nucleotides: TGTGCCACCCGCTTGAGTGGGGGACAGTACAATGAGCAGTTCTTC. Translation: CATRLSGGQYNEQFF.

The chain joins TRBV5-5 to TRBJ1-2; possible D gene TRBD1, 5 bases. V lost 0 bases, J lost 2 bases, and 8 bases lay in between. Germline loops: CDR1 SGHKS, CDR2 YYEKEE (reference sequence). This CDR3 contains 14 residues. The CDR3 DNA reads TGTGCCAGCAGCTTGGAAGGGGTAAACTATGGCTACACCTTC. Encoded protein: CASSLEGVNYGYTF. Full variable domain (missing parts from reference TRBV5-5 and TRBJ1-2): DAGVTQSPTHLIKTRGQQVTLRCSPISGHKSVSWYQQVLGQGPQFIFQYYEKEERGRGNFPDRFSARQFPNYSSELNVNALLLGDSALYLCASSLEGVNYGYTFGSGTRLTVV.

This chain connects TRBV5-1 to TRBJ2-7; TRBD1 matches at 7 bases. V was clipped by 0 bases and J by 0 bases; unmatched bases: 6. Germline V CDR1 and CDR2: SGHRS, YFSETQ. The CDR3 has 16 amino acids. In nucleotides, the CDR3 is TGCGCCAGCAGCTTGGCAGGGACAGCCAGCTCCTACGAGCAGTACTTC. Amino acids: CASSLAGTASSYEQYF.

The V and J genes are TRBV10-3 and TRBJ2-1, with D possibly matching TRBD2 (5 bases). Trimming took off 6 bases at V and 8 bases at J, with 14 bases between the two ends. Germline V gene sequence: CDR1 ENHRY, CDR2 SYGVKD. The CDR3 length is 13 residues. The CDR3, as DNA: TGTGCCATCAGGACTATCGGGTGGGATGAGCAGTTCTTC. Translating it yields CAIRTIGWDEQFF.

This clone was observed a few times. The chain employs TRBV10-2 and TRBJ2-3, with D possibly TRBD2 on 5 matching bases. Per the germline V gene, CDR1 is WSHSY and CDR2 is SAAADI. There are 13 residues in the CDR3. V was shortened by 4 bases and J by 5 bases, with 10 bases between the two germline ends. The CDR3 DNA sequence: TGCGCCAGCAGTGGGGGAGCCGTAGATACGCAGTATTTT. It translates to CASSGGAVDTQYF.

This clone occurred a few times. This rearrangement joins TRBV7-2 to TRBJ2-2; 8 nucleotides agree with TRBD2. J lost 5 bases, V lost 2 bases, and 4 bases had no gene match. CDR3 length: 15 residues. Per germline, CDR1 SGHTA and CDR2 FQGNSA. The CDR3 sequence: CASSLSCGGTGELFF. The CDR3 coding sequence is TGTGCCAGCAGCTTAAGCTGCGGGGGGACCGGGGAGCTGTTTTTT.

The CDR3 loop reads CASSTPETSVRPGELFF. The DNA of the CDR3 is TGTGCCAGTAGTACCCCCGAGACTAGCGTTCGTCCCGGGGAGCTGTTTTTT. This chain uses TRBV19 with TRBJ2-2; TRBD2 agrees at 8 bases. Germline loops: CDR1 LNHDA, CDR2 SQIVND (reference sequence). CDR3 length equals 17 residues. Trimming removed 4 bases from V and 6 bases from J; junction bases left unmatched: 13.

This clone was observed a single time. The chain has TRBV20-1 and TRBJ2-7, with D perhaps matching TRBD2 (6 bases). The germline V gene encodes CDR1 DFQATT and CDR2 SNEGSKA (reference sequence). V was shortened by 3 bases and J by 0 bases, with 18 bases between the two germline ends. The CDR3 has 16 residues. This CDR3 is CSASHLGGVSSYEQYF. In DNA, the CDR3 is TGCAGTGCTAGTCATCTCGGCGGGGTTAGCTCCTACGAGCAGTACTTC.

Regarding this clone: A much larger clone sits a single nucleotide away, making a read error possible. The chain uses TRBV2 and TRBJ2-7, with D perhaps TRBD2 (7 bases). The CDR3 contains 16 residues. Trimming cost V 8 bases and J 0 bases, with 20 bases left between them. Germline-derived CDR1 and CDR2 are SNHLY and FYNNEI. The CDR3, as DNA: TGTGCCAGCTGTGGGGGGCAAGGGGGGGGCTCCTACGAGCAGTACTTC. It yields the protein CASCGGQGGGSYEQYF.

This chain links TRBV18 with TRBJ1-2; TRBD1 matches at 8 bases. The germline V gene has CDR1 KGHSH and CDR2 LQKENI. This CDR3 is built from 14 residues. V was pared by 6 bases and J by 8 bases, with 11 bases of the junction left unmatched. The CDR3 DNA follows: TGTGCCAGCTCGCCTCCGGGACAGGAGGTGGGCTACACCTTC. It codes for CASSPPGQEVGYTF.

This clone was observed once. This chain joins TRBV6-5 and TRBJ2-5; TRBD1 aligns across 8 bases. V shed 1 base, J shed 8 bases, and the junction held 3 bases outside the gene matches. The CDR3 runs 13 residues. Germline V gives CDR1 MNHEY, CDR2 SVGAGI. CDR3 loop: CASSYLQGGTQYF. In DNA, the CDR3 is TGTGCCAGCAGTTACTTACAGGGGGGTACCCAGTACTTC.

Only a few counts were recorded for this clone. V usage is TRBV9 and J usage is TRBJ2-1; TRBD2 aligns across 8 bases. Germline CDR1 and CDR2: SGDLS and YYNGEE. The V gene end was trimmed by 6 bases and the J gene end by 4 bases; junction bases not matched to a gene: 9. The CDR3 length is 15 residues. CDR3 protein: CASTATSGYYNEQFF. The DNA of the CDR3 is TGTGCCAGCACCGCCACTAGCGGCTATTACAATGAGCAGTTCTTC.

The V gene is TRBV7-7, the J gene TRBJ2-7; D is unresolved. Germline CDR1 and CDR2: SSHAT and FNYEAQ (reference sequence). With 5 bases removed from V and 5 bases from J, the gap between germline ends came to 19 bases. The CDR3 contains 15 residues. As DNA, the CDR3 is TGTGCCAGCAGCCCAGTGGGCTTCTCCACCGACGAGCAGTACTTC. As protein: CASSPVGFSTDEQYF.

This chain connects TRBV27 to TRBJ1-3; a weak D match, TRBD1 (6 bases). Trimming stripped 11 bases from V and 2 bases from J, with 13 bases between. Germline values: CDR1 MNHEY, CDR2 SMNVEV (reference sequence). The CDR3 covers 13 residues. CDR3 bases: TGTGCCTCCCAAAGGACAGCTGGAAACACCATATATTTT. Its protein product is CASQRTAGNTIYF.

The chain joins TRBV5-1 to TRBJ1-5, with TRBD1 matching over 10 bases. CDR1 and CDR2 (germline): SGHRS, YFSETQ. V lost 4 bases to trimming and J lost 4 bases; unmatched junction nucleotides: 5. The CDR3 spans 15 residues. The CDR3 DNA follows: TGCGCCAGCAGCCCCCGGACAGGGGGAAATCAGCCCCAGCATTTT. Amino acids: CASSPRTGGNQPQHF.

This clone was seen a few times. The chain couples TRBV15 to TRBJ2-5; possible D gene TRBD1, 5 bases. V lost 3 bases and J lost 4, with 18 bases in between. Germline-derived CDR1 and CDR2 are LNHNV and YYDKDF (reference sequence). The CDR3 has 16 amino acids. The CDR3 coding sequence is TGTGCCACCAGCAGGACTGGGGCGCCCCAGGGAGAGACCCAGTACTTC. Encoded protein: CATSRTGAPQGETQYF.